This TCR beta chain was recovered during a study of T-cell reconstitution after alpha-beta-depleted transplantation in children. Unique molecular identifiers featured in how the TCRbeta library was prepared. TCRdb re-called the PCR reads with MiXCR, one entry per CDR3 protein. This table holds 780,000 or so distinct CDR3 sequences, approximately 15% found once. Study results and limitations: T-cell counts and diversity at one year post-transplant came mainly from newly produced T cells. The high TCRbeta diversity at day 60 in some patients came from surviving recipient T cells and thymic progenitors.

A few counts support this clonotype. Its antigen is still unknown. The sample in question was PBMCs, mostly from graft donor cells, obtained 360 days after TCRalphabeta/CD19-depleted stem cell transplant. The origin of this receptor is a male patient between 10 and 17 years old who had a stem cell transplant for acute lymphoblastic leukemia, so the T cells may come from the graft donor.

This CDR3 is CASSGVGGLRFF. The CDR3 nucleotides read TGCGCCAGCAGTGGAGTGGGGGGCCTTCGATTCTTC. This chain links TRBV10-1 with TRBJ2-1; either TRBD1 or TRBD2 may supply D (6 bases each). The CDR3 totals 12 residues. Trimming took off 4 bases at V and 16 bases at J, with 17 bases between the two ends. Germline loops: CDR1 WNHNN, CDR2 SYGVQD (reference sequence).